This entry lists 4 T cell receptor beta chains sequenced from one sample in a study of T cell responses to AZD1222 COVID-19 vaccine. Produced via immunoSEQ multiplex PCR; TCRdb's table is partial and in-frame only. Of about 120,000 clones in the sample, more than 80% were seen once. The specimen was peripheral blood, collected on day 0 of AZD1222 vaccination. The receptors here all came from an adult in good health.

CDR3 in amino acids: CASSSWADEQYF. Written as DNA, the CDR3 is TGTGCCAGCAGCTCCTGGGCCGACGAGCAGTACTTC. This chain uses TRBV7-9 with TRBJ2-7; no definite D call. The CDR3 is 12 residues long. Germline V gene lookup returns CDR1 SEHNR and CDR2 FQNEAQ (reference sequence). The V end was cut by 4 bases, the J end by 5 bases, with 9 bases between.

The genes are TRBV6-5 and TRBJ1-6; TRBD1 aligns across 9 bases. The CDR3 consists of 16 residues. Germline CDR1 reads MNHEY; CDR2 reads SVGAGI. J gave up 10 bases and V 2 bases, and 9 bases lay outside the gene matches. The CDR3 bases are TGTGCCAGCAGTTACGGCCCGGGACAGGGCAGATCACCCCTCCACTTT. It encodes CASSYGPGQGRSPLHF.

This chain links TRBV28 with TRBJ1-1; no definite D call. CDR3 length: 12 amino acids. In germline, CDR1 is MDHEN, CDR2 SYDVKM. The V end was cut by 8 bases, the J end by 4 bases, with 11 bases between. Written as DNA, the CDR3 is TGTGCCAGCCGCACGGAGGGCACTGAAGCTTTCTTT. Amino acids: CASRTEGTEAFF.

This chain links TRBV7-9 with TRBJ2-3, with TRBD1 matching 7 bases. Germline lookup yields CDR1 SEHNR and CDR2 FQNEAQ (reference sequence). The CDR3 length is 16 residues. J was trimmed by 4 bases and V by 4 bases; bases with no gene match: 11. The DNA for the CDR3 is TGTGCCAGCAGCTCCAAGGTGGCAGGGGGAGCAGATACGCAGTATTTT. Its protein is CASSSKVAGGADTQYF.